A selection of T cell receptor beta chains follows, all from one sample in a study of blood T cell repertoires in COVID-19. This table comes from immunoSEQ multiplex PCR, and its TCRdb copy is limited to in-frame clones, with some not included. The repertoire holds 350,000 or so clones, with around 86% as singletons. The sequenced sample consisted of PBMCs or T cells enriched from blood (not recorded which). Receptor source: a woman in her 40s with acute COVID-19. CDR3s include the opening cysteine and the closing phenylalanine or tryptophan. The D gene is left open where the match is weak. Some rows have no size entry. The others give once, few or many, or a class for an expanded clone.

size	D	V	J	DNA	CDR3
.	.	TRBV12-3/TRBV12-4	TRBJ1-1	TGTGCCAGCAGTTTAGGGAGCACTGAAGCTTTCTTT	CASSLGSTEAFF
.	.	TRBV28	TRBJ1-4	TGTGCCTGCAGGGACAAGTATGAAAAACTGTTTTTT	CACRDKYEKLFF
.	TRBD2	TRBV19	TRBJ2-3	TGTGCCAGTAGTATATATGGGACTAGCGGCACAGATACGCAGTATTTT	CASSIYGTSGTDTQYF
.	.	TRBV5-4	TRBJ1-1	TGTGCCAGCAGCTCGAGATCGGGAGTTTTAACTGAAGCTTTCTTT	CASSSRSGVLTEAFF
.	.	TRBV15	TRBJ1-3	TGTGCCACCAGCAGAGAAAGGACACCTGGAAACACCATATATTTT	CATSRERTPGNTIYF
once	.	TRBV5-1	TRBJ1-1	TGCGCCAGCAGCCCTCGGCCGGCCGGAGGAAACACTGAAGCTTTCTTT	CASSPRPAGGNTEAFF
.	TRBD1	TRBV28	TRBJ1-4	TGTGCCAGCAGTCCACGGCGGGACAGAACTAATGAAAAACTGTTTTTT	CASSPRRDRTNEKLFF
.	TRBD1	TRBV4-2	TRBJ2-5	TGTGCCAGCAGCCAAATGGGACAGGCGCAAGAGACCCAGTACTTC	CASSQMGQAQETQYF
.	TRBD2	TRBV13	TRBJ2-3	TGTGCCAGCAGCTTCGGATCGGCGGGGGAGTATACGCAGTATTTT	CASSFGSAGEYTQYF
.	TRBD1	TRBV5-6	TRBJ2-3	TGTGCCAGCAGCGCCCGACAGGGTATAGATACGCAGTATTTT	CASSARQGIDTQYF
.	.	TRBV4-1	TRBJ1-5	TGCGCCAGCAGCCGAACAGGGAGCAATCAGCCCCAGCATTTT	CASSRTGSNQPQHF
.	TRBD1	TRBV18	TRBJ1-3	TGTGCCAGCTCACCAAATGACAGGGTCTCTGGAAACACCATATATTTT	CASSPNDRVSGNTIYF
.	TRBD1	TRBV4-1	TRBJ1-2	TGCGCCAGCAGCCAAGAAGGGGACAGCCCTAACTATGGCTACACCTTC	CASSQEGDSPNYGYTF
.	.	TRBV28	TRBJ2-3	TGTGCCAGCAGTTCGTCGACAGCCCCAACGCAGTATTTT	CASSSSTAPTQYF
few	.	TRBV29-1	TRBJ1-2	TGCAGCGTTGAAGATAGAGGGGGTGATGGCTACACCTTC	CSVEDRGGDGYTF
.	TRBD2	TRBV5-4	TRBJ2-1	TGTGCCAGCAGCGGATCCGGGACTAGCGGGAGGTCCGGGAATGAGCAGTTCTTC	CASSGSGTSGRSGNEQFF
once	TRBD2	TRBV7-9	TRBJ2-2	TGTGCCAGCACCCCTGGGGTGGCTAGCGGGAGTTCCGGGGAGCTGTTTTTT	CASTPGVASGSSGELFF
.	.	TRBV19	TRBJ2-1	TGTGCCAGTAGTATTTCGGGGAGGAGGGGCAATGAGCAGTTCTTC	CASSISGRRGNEQFF
.	TRBD1	TRBV6-5	TRBJ2-7	TGTGCCAGCAGCGGACAGGGGGTTGGCTACGAGCAGTACTTC	CASSGQGVGYEQYF
.	.	TRBV28	TRBJ2-7	TGTGCCAGCAGTTCCCCCGCGGGGGCTTCCTACGAGCAGTACTTC	CASSSPAGASYEQYF
.	.	TRBV2	TRBJ1-6	TGTGCCAGCAGTCCAAATAATTCACCCCTCCACTTT	CASSPNNSPLHF
.	.	TRBV28	TRBJ2-3	TGTGCCAGCAGTTTCTTTGCTGGGGGGAATTCAGATACGCAGTATTTT	CASSFFAGGNSDTQYF